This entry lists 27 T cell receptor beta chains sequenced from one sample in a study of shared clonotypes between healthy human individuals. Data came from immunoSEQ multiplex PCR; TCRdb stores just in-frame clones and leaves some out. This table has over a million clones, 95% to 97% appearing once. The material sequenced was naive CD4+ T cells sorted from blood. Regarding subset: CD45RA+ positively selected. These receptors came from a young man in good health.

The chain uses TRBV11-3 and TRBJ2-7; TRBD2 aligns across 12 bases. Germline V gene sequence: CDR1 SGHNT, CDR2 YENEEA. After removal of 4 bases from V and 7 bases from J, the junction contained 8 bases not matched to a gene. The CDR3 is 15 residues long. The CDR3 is CASSSLTSGSGEQYF. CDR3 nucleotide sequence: TGTGCCAGCAGCTCTCTGACTAGCGGGAGTGGTGAGCAGTACTTC.

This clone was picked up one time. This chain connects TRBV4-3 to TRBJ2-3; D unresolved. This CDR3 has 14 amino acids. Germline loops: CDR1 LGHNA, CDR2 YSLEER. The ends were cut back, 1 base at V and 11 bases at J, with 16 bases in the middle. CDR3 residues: CASSQAFFGSRQYF. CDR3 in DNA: TGCGCCAGCAGCCAAGCATTCTTTGGTTCCCGGCAGTATTTT.

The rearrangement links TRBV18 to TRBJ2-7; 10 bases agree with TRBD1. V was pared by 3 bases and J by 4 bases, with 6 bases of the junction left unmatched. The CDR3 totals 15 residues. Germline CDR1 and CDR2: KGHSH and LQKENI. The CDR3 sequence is CASSPNDRGLYEQYF. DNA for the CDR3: TGTGCCAGCTCACCCAACGACAGGGGGCTATACGAGCAGTACTTC.

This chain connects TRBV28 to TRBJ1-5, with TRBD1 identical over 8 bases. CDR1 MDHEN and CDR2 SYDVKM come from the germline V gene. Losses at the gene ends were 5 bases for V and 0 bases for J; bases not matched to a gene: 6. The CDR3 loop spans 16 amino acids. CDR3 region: CASSLHRGSSNQPQHF. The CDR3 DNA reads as TGTGCCAGCAGTCTTCACAGGGGGTCTAGCAATCAGCCCCAGCATTTT.

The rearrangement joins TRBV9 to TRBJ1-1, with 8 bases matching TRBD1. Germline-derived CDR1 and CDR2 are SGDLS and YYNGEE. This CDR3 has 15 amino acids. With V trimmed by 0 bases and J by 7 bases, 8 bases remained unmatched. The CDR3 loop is CASSVVPSDRVEAFF. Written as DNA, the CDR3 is TGTGCCAGCAGCGTAGTGCCTTCGGACAGGGTTGAAGCTTTCTTT.

CDR3 DNA: TGTGCCAGCATAAGTCTTATCCGGACCGGGGAGCTGTTTTTT. Amino acids: CASISLIRTGELFF. The rearrangement uses TRBV28 and TRBJ2-2; D gene ambiguous. The CDR3 totals 14 residues. From germline, CDR1 is MDHEN and CDR2 SYDVKM. Trimming shortened V by 7 bases and J by 5 bases, and 14 bases separated the two germline ends.

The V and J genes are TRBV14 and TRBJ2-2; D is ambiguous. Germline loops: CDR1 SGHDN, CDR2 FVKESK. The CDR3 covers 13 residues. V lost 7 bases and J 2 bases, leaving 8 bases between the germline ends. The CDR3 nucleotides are TGTGCCAGCACAAACCACAACACCGGGGAGCTGTTTTTT. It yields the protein CASTNHNTGELFF.

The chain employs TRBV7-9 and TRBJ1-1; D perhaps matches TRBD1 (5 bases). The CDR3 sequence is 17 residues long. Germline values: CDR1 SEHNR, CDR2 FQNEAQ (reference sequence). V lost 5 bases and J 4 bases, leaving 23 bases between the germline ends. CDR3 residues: CASSPRPPWQGGTEAFF. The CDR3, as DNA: TGTGCCAGCAGCCCGCGCCCCCCGTGGCAGGGCGGCACTGAAGCTTTCTTT.

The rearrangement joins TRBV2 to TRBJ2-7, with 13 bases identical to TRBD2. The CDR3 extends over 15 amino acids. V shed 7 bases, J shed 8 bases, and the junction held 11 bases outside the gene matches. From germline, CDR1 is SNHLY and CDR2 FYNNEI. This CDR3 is CASTGTSGTGYKQYF. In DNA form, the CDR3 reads TGTGCCAGCACCGGGACTAGCGGGACCGGGTACAAGCAGTACTTC.

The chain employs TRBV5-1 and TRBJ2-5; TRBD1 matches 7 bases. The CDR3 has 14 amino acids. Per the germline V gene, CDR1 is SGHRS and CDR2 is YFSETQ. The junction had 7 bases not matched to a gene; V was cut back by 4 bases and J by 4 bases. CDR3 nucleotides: TGCGCCAGCAGCCTTGACAGGGCAAGAGAGACCCAGTACTTC. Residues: CASSLDRARETQYF.

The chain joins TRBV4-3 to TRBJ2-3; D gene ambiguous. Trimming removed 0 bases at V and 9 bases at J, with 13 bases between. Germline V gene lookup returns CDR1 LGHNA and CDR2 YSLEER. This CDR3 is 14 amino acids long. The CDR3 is CASSQETRERTQYF. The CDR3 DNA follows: TGCGCCAGCAGCCAAGAAACAAGGGAAAGAACGCAGTATTTT.

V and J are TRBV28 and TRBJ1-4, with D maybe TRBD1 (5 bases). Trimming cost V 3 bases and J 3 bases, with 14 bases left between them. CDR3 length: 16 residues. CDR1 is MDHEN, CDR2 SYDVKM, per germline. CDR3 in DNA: TGTGCCAGCAGTTTCGGGGGGGGAGGACCTAATGAAAAACTGTTTTTT. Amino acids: CASSFGGGGPNEKLFF.

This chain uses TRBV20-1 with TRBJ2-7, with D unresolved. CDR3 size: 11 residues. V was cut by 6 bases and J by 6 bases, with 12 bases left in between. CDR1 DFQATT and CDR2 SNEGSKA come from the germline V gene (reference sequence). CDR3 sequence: CSAQPYGEQYF. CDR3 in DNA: TGCAGTGCACAGCCCTATGGCGAGCAGTACTTC.

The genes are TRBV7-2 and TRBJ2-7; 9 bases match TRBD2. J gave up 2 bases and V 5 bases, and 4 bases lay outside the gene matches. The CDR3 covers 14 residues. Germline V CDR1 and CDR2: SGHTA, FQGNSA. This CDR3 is CASSRLAAPYEQYF. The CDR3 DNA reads TGTGCCAGCAGCCGACTAGCGGCCCCCTACGAGCAGTACTTC.

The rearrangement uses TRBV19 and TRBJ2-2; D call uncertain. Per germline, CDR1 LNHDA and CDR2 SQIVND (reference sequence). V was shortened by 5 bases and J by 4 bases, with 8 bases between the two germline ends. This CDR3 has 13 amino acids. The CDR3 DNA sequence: TGTGCCAGTAGTCCTCGACTCACCGGGGAGCTGTTTTTT. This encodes CASSPRLTGELFF.

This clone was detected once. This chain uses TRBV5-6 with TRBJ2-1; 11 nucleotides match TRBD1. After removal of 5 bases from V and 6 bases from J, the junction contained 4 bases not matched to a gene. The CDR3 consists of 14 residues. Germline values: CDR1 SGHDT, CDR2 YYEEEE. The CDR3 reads CASRAGQGGNEQFF. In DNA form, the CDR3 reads TGTGCCAGCAGGGCGGGACAGGGGGGCAATGAGCAGTTCTTC. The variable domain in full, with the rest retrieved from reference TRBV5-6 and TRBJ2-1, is DAGVTQSPTHLIKTRGQQVTLRCSPKSGHDTVSWYQQALGQGPQFIFQYYEEEERQRGNFPDRFSGHQFPNYSSELNVNALLLGDSALYLCASRAGQGGNEQFFGPGTRLTVL.

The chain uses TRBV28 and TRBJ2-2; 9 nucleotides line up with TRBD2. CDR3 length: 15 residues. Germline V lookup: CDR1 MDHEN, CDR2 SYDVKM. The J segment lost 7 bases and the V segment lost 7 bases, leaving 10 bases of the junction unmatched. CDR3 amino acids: CASKKAGGENGELFF. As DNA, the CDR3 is TGTGCCAGCAAAAAGGCGGGAGGGGAAAACGGGGAGCTGTTTTTT.

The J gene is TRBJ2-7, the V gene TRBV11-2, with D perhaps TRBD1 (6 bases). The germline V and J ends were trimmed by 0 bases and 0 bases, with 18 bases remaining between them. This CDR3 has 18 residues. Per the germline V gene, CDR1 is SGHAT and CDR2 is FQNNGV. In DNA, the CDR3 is TGTGCCAGCAGCTTAGATAAGTACAGGGCGGATAGCTCCTACGAGCAGTACTTC. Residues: CASSLDKYRADSSYEQYF. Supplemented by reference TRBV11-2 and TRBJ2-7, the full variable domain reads EAGVAQSPRYKIIEKRQSVAFWCNPISGHATLYWYQQILGQGPKLLIQFQNNGVVDDSQLPKDRFSAERLKGVDSTLKIQPAKLEDSAVYLCASSLDKYRADSSYEQYFGPGTRLTVT.

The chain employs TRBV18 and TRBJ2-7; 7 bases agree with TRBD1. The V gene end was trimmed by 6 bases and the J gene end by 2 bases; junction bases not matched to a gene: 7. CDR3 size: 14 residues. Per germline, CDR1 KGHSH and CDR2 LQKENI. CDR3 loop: CASSPDRVAYEQYF. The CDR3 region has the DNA TGTGCCAGCTCTCCCGACAGGGTCGCCTACGAGCAGTACTTC.

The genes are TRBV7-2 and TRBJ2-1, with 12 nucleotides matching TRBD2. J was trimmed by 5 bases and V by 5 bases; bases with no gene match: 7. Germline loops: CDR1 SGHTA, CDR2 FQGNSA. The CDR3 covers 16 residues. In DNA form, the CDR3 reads TGTGCCAGCAGCCCCCGACTAGCGGGGGACCACAATGAGCAGTTCTTC. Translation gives CASSPRLAGDHNEQFF.

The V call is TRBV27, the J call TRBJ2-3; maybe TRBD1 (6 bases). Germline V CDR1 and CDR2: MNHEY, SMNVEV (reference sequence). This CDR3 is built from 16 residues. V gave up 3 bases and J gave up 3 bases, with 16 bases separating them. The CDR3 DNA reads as TGTGCCAGCAGTTTGAATTCGGGACACTTGACAGATACGCAGTATTTT. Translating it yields CASSLNSGHLTDTQYF.

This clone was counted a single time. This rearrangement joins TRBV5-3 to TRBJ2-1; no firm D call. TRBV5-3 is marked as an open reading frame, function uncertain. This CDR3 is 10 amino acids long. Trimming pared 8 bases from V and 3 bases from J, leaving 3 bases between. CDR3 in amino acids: CASGYNEQFF. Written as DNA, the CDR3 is TGTGCCAGCGGCTACAATGAGCAGTTCTTC.

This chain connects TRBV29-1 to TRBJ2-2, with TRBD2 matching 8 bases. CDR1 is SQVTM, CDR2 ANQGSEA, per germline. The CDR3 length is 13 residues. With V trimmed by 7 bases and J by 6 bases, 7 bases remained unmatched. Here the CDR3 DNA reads TGCAGCGCCGCCGGGACTAGTCCCGGGGAGCTGTTTTTT. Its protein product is CSAAGTSPGELFF.

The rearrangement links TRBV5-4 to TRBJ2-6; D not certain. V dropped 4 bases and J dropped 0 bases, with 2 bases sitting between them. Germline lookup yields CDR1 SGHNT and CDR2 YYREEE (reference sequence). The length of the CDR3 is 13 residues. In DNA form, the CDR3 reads TGTGCCAGCAGCCGCTCTGGGGCCAACGTCCTGACTTTC. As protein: CASSRSGANVLTF.

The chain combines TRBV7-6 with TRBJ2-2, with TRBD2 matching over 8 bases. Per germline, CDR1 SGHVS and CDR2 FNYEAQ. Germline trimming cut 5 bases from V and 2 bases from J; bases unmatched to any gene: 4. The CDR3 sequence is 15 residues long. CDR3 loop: CASSRSGVNTGELFF. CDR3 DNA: TGTGCCAGCAGCCGTAGCGGGGTTAACACCGGGGAGCTGTTTTTT.

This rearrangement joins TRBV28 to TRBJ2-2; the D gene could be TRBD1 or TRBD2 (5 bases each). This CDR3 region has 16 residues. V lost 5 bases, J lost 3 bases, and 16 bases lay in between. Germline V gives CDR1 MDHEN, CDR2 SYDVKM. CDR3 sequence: CASSPGTRGYTGELFF. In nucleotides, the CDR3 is TGTGCCAGCAGTCCTGGGACGCGTGGCTACACCGGGGAGCTGTTTTTT.

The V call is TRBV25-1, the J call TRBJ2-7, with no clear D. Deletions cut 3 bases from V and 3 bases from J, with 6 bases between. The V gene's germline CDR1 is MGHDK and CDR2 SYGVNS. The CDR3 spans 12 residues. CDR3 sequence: CASSESVYEQYF. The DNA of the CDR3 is TGTGCCAGCAGTGAGTCAGTCTACGAGCAGTACTTC.